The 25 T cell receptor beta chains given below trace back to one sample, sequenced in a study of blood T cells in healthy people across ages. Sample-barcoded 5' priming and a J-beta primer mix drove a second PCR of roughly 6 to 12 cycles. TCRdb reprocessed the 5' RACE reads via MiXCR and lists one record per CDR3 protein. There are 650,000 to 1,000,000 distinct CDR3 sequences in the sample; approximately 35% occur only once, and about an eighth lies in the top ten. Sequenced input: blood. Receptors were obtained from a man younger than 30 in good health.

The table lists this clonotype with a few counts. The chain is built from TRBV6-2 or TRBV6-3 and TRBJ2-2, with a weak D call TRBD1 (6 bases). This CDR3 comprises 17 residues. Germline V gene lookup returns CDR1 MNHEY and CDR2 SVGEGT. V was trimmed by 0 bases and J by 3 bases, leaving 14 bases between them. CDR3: CASSYSKQGKDTGELFF. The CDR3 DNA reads TGTGCCAGCAGTTACTCGAAACAGGGAAAGGACACCGGGGAGCTGTTTTTT.

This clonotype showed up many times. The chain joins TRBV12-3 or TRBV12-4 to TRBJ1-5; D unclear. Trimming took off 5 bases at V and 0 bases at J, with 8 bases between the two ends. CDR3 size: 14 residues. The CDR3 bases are TGTGCCAGCAGTGATCCACTTAGCAATCAGCCCCAGCATTTT. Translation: CASSDPLSNQPQHF.

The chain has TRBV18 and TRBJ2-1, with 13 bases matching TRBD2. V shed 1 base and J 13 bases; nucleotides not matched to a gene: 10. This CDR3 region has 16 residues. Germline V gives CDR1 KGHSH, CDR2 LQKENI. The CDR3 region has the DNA TGTGCCAGCTCACCACAAGGCGTTGGACTAGCGGGGGATCAGTTCTTC. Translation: CASSPQGVGLAGDQFF.

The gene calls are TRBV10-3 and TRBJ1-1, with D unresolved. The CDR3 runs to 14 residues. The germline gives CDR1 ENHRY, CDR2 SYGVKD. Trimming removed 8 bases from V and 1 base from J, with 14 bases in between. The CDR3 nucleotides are TGTGCCATCTCCCCGGGCAGGTGGAACACTGAAGCTTTCTTT. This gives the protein CAISPGRWNTEAFF.

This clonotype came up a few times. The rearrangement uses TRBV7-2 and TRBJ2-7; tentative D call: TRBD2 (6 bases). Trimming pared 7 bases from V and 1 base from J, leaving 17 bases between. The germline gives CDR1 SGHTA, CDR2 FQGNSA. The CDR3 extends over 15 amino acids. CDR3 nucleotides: TGTGCCAGCACCCCATCGGCGGGGCAGTCCTACGAGCAGTACTTC. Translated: CASTPSAGQSYEQYF. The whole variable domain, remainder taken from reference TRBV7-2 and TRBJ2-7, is GAGVSQSPSNKVTEKGKDVELRCDPISGHTALYWYRQSLGQGLEFLIYFQGNSAPDKSGLPSDRFSAERTGGSVSTLTIQRTQQEDSAVYLCASTPSAGQSYEQYFGPGTRLTVT.

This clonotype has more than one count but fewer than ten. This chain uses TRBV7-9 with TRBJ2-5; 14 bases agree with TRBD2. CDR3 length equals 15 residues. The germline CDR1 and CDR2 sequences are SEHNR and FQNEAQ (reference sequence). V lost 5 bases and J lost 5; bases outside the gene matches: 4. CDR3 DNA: TGTGCCAGCAGCAGGACTAGCGGGGGGAGGGAGACCCAGTACTTC. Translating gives CASSRTSGGRETQYF. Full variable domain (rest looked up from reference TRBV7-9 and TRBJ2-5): DTGVSQNPRHKITKRGQNVTFRCDPISEHNRLYWYRQTLGQGPEFLTYFQNEAQLEKSRLLSDRFSAERPKGSFSTLEIQRTEQGDSAMYLCASSRTSGGRETQYFGPGTRLLVL.

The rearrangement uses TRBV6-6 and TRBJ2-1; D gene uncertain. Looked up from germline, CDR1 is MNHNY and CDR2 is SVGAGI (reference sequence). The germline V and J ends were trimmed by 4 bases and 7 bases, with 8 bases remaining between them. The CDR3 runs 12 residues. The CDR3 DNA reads TGTGCCAGCAGTTCCTACGCGAATGAGCAGTTCTTC. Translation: CASSSYANEQFF.

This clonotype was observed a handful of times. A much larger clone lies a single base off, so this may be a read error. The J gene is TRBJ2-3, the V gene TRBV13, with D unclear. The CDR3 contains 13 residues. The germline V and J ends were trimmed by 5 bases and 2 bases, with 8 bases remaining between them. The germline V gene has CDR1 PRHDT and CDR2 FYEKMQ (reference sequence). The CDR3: CASSPRITDTQYF. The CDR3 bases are TGTGCCAGCAGCCCGAGGATCACAGATACGCAGTATTTT. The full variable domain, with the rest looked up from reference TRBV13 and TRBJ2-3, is AAGVIQSPRHLIKEKRETATLKCYPIPRHDTVYWYQQGPGQDPQFLISFYEKMQSDKGSIPDRFSAQQFSDYHSELNMSSLELGDSALYFCASSPRITDTQYFGPGTRLTVL.

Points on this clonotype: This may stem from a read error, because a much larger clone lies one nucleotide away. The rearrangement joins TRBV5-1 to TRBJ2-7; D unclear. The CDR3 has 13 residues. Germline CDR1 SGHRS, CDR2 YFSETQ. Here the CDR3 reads CVSSSENTYEQYF. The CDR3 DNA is TGCGTCAGCAGCTCGGAGAACACCTACGAGCAGTACTTC.

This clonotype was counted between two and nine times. The CDR3 region is CASSQGEAEAFF. In DNA, the CDR3 is TGTGCCAGCAGCCAAGGGGAGGCTGAAGCTTTCTTT. The chain joins TRBV14 to TRBJ1-1; D gene unclear. CDR1 is SGHDN and CDR2 is FVKESK in the germline V gene. The CDR3 totals 12 residues. With 1 base removed from V and 6 bases from J, the gap between germline ends came to 6 bases.

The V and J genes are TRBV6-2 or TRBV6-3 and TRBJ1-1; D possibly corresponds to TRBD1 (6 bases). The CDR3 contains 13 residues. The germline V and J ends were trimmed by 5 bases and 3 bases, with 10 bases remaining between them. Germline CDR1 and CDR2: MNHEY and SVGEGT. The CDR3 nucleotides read TGTGCCAGCAGTACAACAGGGTACACTGAAGCTTTCTTT. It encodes CASSTTGYTEAFF.

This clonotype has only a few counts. CDR3 loop: CAISEKRDAYSYEQYF. CDR3 bases: TGTGCCATCAGTGAGAAACGGGACGCCTACTCCTACGAGCAGTACTTC. The chain uses TRBV10-3 and TRBJ2-7; D tentatively fits TRBD1 or TRBD2 (5 bases each). Trimming took off 2 bases at V and 0 bases at J, with 14 bases between the two ends. CDR1 and CDR2 from the germline V gene are ENHRY and SYGVKD. The CDR3 totals 16 residues.

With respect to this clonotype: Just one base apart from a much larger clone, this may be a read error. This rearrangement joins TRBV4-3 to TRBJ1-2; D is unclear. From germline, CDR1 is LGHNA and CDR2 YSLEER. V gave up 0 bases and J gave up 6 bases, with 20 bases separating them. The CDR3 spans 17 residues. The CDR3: CASSQDPGGGLSHGYTF. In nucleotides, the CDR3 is TGCGCCAGCAGCCAAGATCCCGGAGGAGGCCTATCTCATGGCTACACCTTC.

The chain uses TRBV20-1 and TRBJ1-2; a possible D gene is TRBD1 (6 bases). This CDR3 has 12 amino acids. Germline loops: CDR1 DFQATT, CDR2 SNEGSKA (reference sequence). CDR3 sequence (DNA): TGCAGGGCCCACGGGACATTCTATGGCTACACCTTC. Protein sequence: CRAHGTFYGYTF.

This chain's CDR3 is CASSPESRGSGYTF. The CDR3 DNA reads as TGTGCCAGCAGCCCCGAGTCTCGGGGGAGTGGCTACACCTTC. The chain recombines TRBV7-2 with TRBJ1-2; tentative D call: TRBD1 (5 bases). V was pared by 5 bases and J by 7 bases, with 17 bases between. This CDR3 is built from 14 residues. Germline CDR1 reads SGHTA; CDR2 reads FQGNSA.

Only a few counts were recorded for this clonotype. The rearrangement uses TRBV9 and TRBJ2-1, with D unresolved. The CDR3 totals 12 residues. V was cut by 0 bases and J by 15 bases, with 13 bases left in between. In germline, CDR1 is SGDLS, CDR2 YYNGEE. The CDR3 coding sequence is TGTGCCAGCAGCGTAGTCCGACATGACCTGTTCTTC. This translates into CASSVVRHDLFF.

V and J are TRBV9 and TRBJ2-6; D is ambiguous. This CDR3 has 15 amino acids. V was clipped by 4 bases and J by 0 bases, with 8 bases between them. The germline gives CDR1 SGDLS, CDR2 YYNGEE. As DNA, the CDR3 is TGTGCCAGCAGCCCGATAATCTCTGGGGCCAACGTCCTGACTTTC. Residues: CASSPIISGANVLTF.

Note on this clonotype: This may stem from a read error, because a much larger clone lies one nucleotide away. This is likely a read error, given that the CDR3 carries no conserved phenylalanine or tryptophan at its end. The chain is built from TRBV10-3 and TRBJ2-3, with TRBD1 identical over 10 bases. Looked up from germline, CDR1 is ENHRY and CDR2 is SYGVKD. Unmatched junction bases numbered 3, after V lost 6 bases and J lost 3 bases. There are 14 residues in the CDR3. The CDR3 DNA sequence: TGTGCCATCAGCGGGACAGGGGAAACAGATACGCAGTATTAT. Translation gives CAISGTGETDTQYY.

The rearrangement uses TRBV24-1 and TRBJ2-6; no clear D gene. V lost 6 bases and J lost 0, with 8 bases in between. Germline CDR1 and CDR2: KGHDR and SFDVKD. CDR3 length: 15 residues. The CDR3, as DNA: TGTGCCACCAGTTCCAGCCCCTCTGGGGCCAACGTCCTGACTTTC. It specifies CATSSSPSGANVLTF.

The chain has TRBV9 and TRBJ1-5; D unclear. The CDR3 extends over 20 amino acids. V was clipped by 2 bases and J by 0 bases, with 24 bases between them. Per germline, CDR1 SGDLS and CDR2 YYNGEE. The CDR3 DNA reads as TGTGCCAGCAGCGTGGGGTTGAGTGATTACGTCGAATATAGCAATCAGCCCCAGCATTTT. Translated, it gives CASSVGLSDYVEYSNQPQHF.

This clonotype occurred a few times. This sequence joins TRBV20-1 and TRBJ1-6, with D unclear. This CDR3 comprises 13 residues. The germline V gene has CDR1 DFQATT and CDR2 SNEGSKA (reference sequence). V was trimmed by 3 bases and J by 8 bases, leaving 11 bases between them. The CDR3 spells CSARGRDHSPLHF. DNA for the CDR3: TGCAGTGCTAGGGGAAGGGATCATTCACCCCTCCACTTT.

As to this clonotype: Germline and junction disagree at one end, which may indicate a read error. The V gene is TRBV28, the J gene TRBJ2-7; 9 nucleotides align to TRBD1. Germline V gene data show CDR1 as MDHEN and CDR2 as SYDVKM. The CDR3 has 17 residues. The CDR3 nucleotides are TGCGCCAGCAGCCAAGGGTATGAGACAGGGGGTTCCTACGAGCAGTACTTC. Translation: CASSQGYETGGSYEQYF. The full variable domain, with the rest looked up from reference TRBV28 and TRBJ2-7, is DVKVTQSSRYLVKRTGEKVFLECVQDMDHENMFWYRQDPGLGLRLIYFSYDVKMKEKGDIPEGYSVSREKKERFSLILESASTNQTSMYLCASSQGYETGGSYEQYFGPGTRLTVT.

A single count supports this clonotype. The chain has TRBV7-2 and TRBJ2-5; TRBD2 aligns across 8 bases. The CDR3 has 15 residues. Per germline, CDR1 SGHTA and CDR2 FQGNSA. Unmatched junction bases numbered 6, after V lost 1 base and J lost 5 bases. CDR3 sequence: CASSLVAGGLETQYF. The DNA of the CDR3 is TGTGCCAGCAGCTTAGTCGCGGGGGGTCTTGAGACCCAGTACTTC.

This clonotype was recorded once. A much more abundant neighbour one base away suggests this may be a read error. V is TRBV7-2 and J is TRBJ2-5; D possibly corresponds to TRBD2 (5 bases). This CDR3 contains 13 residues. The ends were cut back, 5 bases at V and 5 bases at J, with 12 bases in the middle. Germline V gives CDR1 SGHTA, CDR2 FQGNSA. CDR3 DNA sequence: TGTGCCAGCAGCGTAGACTGGAGGGAGACCCAGTACTTC. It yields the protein CASSVDWRETQYF.

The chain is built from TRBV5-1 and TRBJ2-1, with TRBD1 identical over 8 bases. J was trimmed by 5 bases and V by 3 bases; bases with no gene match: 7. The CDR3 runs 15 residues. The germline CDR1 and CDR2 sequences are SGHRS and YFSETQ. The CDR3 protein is CASSWGQVGNNEQFF. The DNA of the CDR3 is TGCGCCAGCAGCTGGGGACAGGTCGGAAACAATGAGCAGTTCTTC.